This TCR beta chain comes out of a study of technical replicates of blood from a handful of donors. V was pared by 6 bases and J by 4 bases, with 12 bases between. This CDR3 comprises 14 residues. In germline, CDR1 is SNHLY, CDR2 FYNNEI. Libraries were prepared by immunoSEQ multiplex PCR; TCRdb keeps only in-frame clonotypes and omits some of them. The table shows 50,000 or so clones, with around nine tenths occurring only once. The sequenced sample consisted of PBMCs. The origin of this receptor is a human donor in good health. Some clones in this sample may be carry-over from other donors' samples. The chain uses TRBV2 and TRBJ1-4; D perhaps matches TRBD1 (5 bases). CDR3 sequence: CASSPGSGNEKLFF. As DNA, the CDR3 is TGTGCCAGCAGCCCAGGGTCCGGTAATGAAAAACTGTTTTTT.